This TCR beta chain was obtained from a study of cytomegalovirus exposure and HLA in healthy donors. Overall study findings and caveats: Usually a TCR sequence was rare, but some public TCRs were found in many donors. By a later analysis, the bulk of CMV-associated TCR beta chains appeared HLA-restricted.

PCR employed 60 Vbeta and 13 Jbeta primers. This table comes from immunoSEQ multiplex PCR, and its TCRdb copy is limited to in-frame clones, with some not included. The sample yields about 280,000 clones, over 85% seen once. As regards this clone: Its specificity is not known.

Germline V gene lookup returns CDR1 SGHNT and CDR2 YYREEE (reference sequence). The V and J ends lost 7 bases and 4 bases respectively, with 20 bases between them. The CDR3 has 15 amino acids. This TCR derives from a woman aged 18-29 years in good health and CMV-seronegative. The rearrangement joins TRBV5-4 to TRBJ1-1; possible D gene TRBD1, 5 bases. Specimen: PBMCs. CDR3 sequence (DNA): TGTGCCAGCTGGGATGGGGGGGAGATGGGCACTGAAGCTTTCTTT. Its translation is CASWDGGEMGTEAFF.